This T cell receptor beta chain was found in a study of cytomegalovirus exposure and HLA in healthy donors. Whole-study results and caveats: Reported performance of the classifier showed diagnosis of cytomegalovirus status with high specificity and sensitivity.

A word on this clone: Antigen unknown.

The table came from immunoSEQ multiplex PCR; TCRdb's copy has only in-frame clones and leaves some out. The sample yields under 95,000 clones, about 93% seen once. The CDR3 sequence is 14 residues long. From germline, CDR1 is SGHDN and CDR2 FVKESK. V dropped 2 bases and J dropped 2 bases, with 7 bases sitting between them. Sequencing was done on a sample of PBMCs. The V gene is TRBV14, the J gene TRBJ1-3, with D unclear. The sequence derives from a woman between 18 and 29 years old in good health and CMV-seronegative. DNA for the CDR3: TGTGCCAGCAGCCAATCCCTCCCTGGAAACACCATATATTTT. Amino acid sequence: CASSQSLPGNTIYF.